This T cell receptor beta chain emerged from a study of monozygotic twins with inflammatory bowel disease. Germline CDR1 reads SGHRS; CDR2 reads YFSETQ. This CDR3 comprises 14 residues. Reprocessing the 5' RACE reads, TCRdb reports a single entry for every CDR3 protein and omits DNA. This repertoire comprises some 450,000 distinct CDR3 sequences; its ten largest clones make up approximately 2.4%. Points on this clonotype: Its target is unknown.

Study-wide findings and caveats: Patient repertoire variability may have increased through differing immunosuppressive treatments.

The source is a human donor with ulcerative colitis or Crohn's disease, or a healthy co-twin of an affected twin (not recorded which). The J gene is TRBJ1-1, the V gene TRBV5-1; TCRdb reports TRBD1, a call that lacks DNA to check it against. What was sequenced was blood. The CDR3 reads CASSPGDSRTEAFF.